Listed below are T cell receptor beta chains from one sample, sequenced in a study of cytomegalovirus exposure and HLA in healthy donors. Sequencing used immunoSEQ multiplex PCR; TCRdb keeps in-frame clones, though not all of them. This sample yields about 95,000 clones, of which 82% are seen a single time; nearly 3.5% belongs to the top ten. Sequenced input: PBMCs. These receptors came from a young man in good health and CMV-seropositive. Both conserved end residues are trimmed from each CDR3. Each record gives: V gene, CDR3 protein.

V: TRBV7-2; CDR3: ASSSHIQGRTDTQY
V: TRBV2; CDR3: ASREQGAQGGELF
V: TRBV7-2; CDR3: ASSLQGALGQPQH
V: TRBV18; CDR3: ASSLNRKGQGRGQPQH
V: TRBV6-6; CDR3: ASRATGGPTEAF
V: TRBV19; CDR3: ATQGRFTGELF
V: TRBV19; CDR3: ASSTTGGFAYNEQF
V: TRBV5-4; CDR3: ASSPQGRSDTGELF
V: TRBV11-2; CDR3: ASSLVQGTSGRARNEQF
V: TRBV19; CDR3: ASSIGGEQF
V: TRBV5-4; CDR3: ASSLGAGNEQF
V: TRBV6-6; CDR3: ASSYLSGEGSPLH
V: TRBV5-4; CDR3: ASSSGTKVEKLF
V: TRBV29-1; CDR3: SVGDREGGQY
V: TRBV19; CDR3: ASSTTGKGTGELF
V: TRBV11-2; CDR3: ASSRPPDRGEQY
V: TRBV7-9; CDR3: ASSLWDRGEKLF
V: TRBV14; CDR3: ASSQGRVTLH
V: TRBV11-2; CDR3: ASSLGLAGVYEQY
V: TRBV5-1; CDR3: ASSLAWGPGEAF
V: TRBV2; CDR3: ASRWGGTGGETGELF
V: TRBV6-5; CDR3: ASRLEETQY
V: TRBV10-3; CDR3: AISEPGGSPILF
V: TRBV2; CDR3: ASSEAGQTYEQY
V: TRBV2; CDR3: ASSGIRTGGEQY
V: TRBV30; CDR3: AWMGRTGYSGTIY
V: TRBV7-9; CDR3: ASSLYTSGSSNEQF
V: TRBV19; CDR3: ASSITSGYEQY
V: TRBV30; CDR3: AWSVLAGLGIGEQY
V: TRBV28; CDR3: ASSLFGLAGDYEQY
V: TRBV4-3; CDR3: ASGALAGVGEQF
V: TRBV30; CDR3: AWSGDSYEKLF
V: TRBV28; CDR3: ASSLFMNYGYT
V: TRBV10-1; CDR3: ASSSLGDAELF
V: TRBV18; CDR3: ASSPPLESLPEKLF
V: TRBV7-9; CDR3: SSSFANRPYEQY